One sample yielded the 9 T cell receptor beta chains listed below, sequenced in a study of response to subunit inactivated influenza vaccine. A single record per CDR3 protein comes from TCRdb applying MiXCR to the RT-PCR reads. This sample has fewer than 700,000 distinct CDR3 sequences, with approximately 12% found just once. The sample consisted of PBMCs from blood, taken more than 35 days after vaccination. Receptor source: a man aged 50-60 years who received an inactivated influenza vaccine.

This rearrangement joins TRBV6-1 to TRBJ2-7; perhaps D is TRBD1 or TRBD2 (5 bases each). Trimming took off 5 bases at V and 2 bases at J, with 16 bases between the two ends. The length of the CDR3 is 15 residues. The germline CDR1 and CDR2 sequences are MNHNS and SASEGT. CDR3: CASSPNGDVTYEQYF. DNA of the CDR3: TGTGCCAGCAGTCCCAATGGGGACGTTACCTACGAGCAGTACTTC.

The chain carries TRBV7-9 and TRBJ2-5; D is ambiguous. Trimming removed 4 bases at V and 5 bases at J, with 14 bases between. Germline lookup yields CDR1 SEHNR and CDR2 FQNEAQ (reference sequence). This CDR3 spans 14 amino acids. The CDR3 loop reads CASSSLSWIETQYF. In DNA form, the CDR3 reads TGTGCCAGCAGCTCTCTAAGTTGGATTGAGACCCAGTACTTC. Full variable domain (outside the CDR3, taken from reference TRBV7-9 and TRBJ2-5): DTGVSQNPRHKITKRGQNVTFRCDPISEHNRLYWYRQTLGQGPEFLTYFQNEAQLEKSRLLSDRFSAERPKGSFSTLEIQRTEQGDSAMYLCASSSLSWIETQYFGPGTRLLVL.

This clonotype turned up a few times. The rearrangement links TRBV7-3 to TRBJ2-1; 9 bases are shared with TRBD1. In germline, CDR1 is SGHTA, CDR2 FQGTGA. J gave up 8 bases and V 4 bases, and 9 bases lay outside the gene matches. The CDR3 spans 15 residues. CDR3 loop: CASSSQQGAGDEQFF. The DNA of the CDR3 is TGTGCCAGCAGCTCCCAACAGGGGGCTGGGGATGAGCAGTTCTTC.

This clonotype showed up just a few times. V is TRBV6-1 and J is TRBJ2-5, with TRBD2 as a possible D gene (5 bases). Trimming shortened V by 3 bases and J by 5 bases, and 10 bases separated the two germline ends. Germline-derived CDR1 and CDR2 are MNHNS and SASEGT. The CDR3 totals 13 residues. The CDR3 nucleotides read TGTGCCAGCAGTGAGAGGGTATCGGAGACCCAGTACTTC. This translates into CASSERVSETQYF.

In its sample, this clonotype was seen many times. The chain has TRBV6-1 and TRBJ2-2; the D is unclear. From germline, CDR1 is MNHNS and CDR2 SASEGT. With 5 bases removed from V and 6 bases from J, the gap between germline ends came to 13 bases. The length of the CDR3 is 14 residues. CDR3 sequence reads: CASSLAGLAGELFF. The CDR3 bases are TGTGCCAGCAGTCTCGCTGGTCTTGCCGGGGAGCTGTTTTTT.

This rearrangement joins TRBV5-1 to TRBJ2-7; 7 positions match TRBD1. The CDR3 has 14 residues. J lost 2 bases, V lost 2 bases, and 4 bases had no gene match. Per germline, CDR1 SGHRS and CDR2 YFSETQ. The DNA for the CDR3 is TGCGCCAGCAGCTTCGGGGACAGAGCCTACGAGCAGTACTTC. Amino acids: CASSFGDRAYEQYF.

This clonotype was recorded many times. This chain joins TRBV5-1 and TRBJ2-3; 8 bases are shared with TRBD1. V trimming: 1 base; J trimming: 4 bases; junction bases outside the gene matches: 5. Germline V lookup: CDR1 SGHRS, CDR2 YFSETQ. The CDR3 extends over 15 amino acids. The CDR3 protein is CASSLSGGWSDTQYF. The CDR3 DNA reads TGCGCCAGCAGCTTGTCAGGGGGCTGGTCAGATACGCAGTATTTT.

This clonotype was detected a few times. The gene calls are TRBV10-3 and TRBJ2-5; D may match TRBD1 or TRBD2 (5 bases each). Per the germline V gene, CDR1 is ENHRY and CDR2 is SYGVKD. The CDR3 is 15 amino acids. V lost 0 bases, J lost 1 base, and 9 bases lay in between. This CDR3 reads CAISESWGCQETQYF. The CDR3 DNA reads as TGTGCCATCAGTGAGTCGTGGGGGTGCCAAGAGACCCAGTACTTC.

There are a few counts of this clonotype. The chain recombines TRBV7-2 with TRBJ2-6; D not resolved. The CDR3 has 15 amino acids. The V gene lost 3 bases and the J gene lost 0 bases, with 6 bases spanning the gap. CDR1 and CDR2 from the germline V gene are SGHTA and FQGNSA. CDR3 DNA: TGTGCCAGCAGCTTTCCTAGCTCTGGGGCCAACGTCCTGACTTTC. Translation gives CASSFPSSGANVLTF.